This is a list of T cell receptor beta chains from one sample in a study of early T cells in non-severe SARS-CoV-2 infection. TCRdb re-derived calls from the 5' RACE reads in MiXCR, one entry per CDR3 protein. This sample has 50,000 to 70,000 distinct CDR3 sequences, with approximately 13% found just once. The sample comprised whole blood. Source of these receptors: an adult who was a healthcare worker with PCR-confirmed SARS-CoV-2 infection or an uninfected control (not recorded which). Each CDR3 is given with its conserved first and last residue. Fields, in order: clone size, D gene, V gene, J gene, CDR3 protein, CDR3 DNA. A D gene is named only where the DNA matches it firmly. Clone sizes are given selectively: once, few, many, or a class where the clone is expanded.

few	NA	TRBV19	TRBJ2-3	CASSQDLWRDTQYF	TGTGCCAGTAGTCAGGACCTGTGGCGGGATACGCAGTATTTT
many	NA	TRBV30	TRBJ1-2	CAWKDGFYGYTF	TGTGCCTGGAAGGACGGATTCTATGGCTACACCTTC
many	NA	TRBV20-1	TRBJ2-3	CSARRGSTDTQYF	TGCAGTGCTAGAAGGGGGAGCACAGATACGCAGTATTTT
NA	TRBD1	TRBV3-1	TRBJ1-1	CASSFLSIGTGRTEAFF	TGTGCCAGCAGCTTCCTATCAATAGGGACAGGGAGGACTGAAGCTTTCTTT
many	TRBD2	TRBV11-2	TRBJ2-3	CASSLEGLAGSLYF	TGTGCCAGCAGCTTAGAGGGACTAGCGGGATCGCTGTATTTT
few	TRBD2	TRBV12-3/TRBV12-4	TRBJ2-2	CASSFGLAGRTGELFF	TGTGCCAGCAGTTTCGGACTAGCGGGACGCACCGGGGAGCTGTTTTTT
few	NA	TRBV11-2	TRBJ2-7	CASSLLGLRGAYEQYF	TGTGCCAGCAGCTTATTGGGGTTGAGGGGGGCGTACGAGCAGTACTTC
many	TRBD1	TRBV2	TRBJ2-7	CASSEATTGGSSYEQYF	TGTGCCAGCAGTGAAGCTACAACAGGGGGGAGCTCCTACGAGCAGTACTTC
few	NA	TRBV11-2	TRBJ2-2	CASSPGLWLFF	TGTGCCAGCAGCCCCGGGTTGTGGCTGTTTTTT
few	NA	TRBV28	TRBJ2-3	CASSLYSDTQYF	TGTGCCAGCAGCCTATATTCGGATACGCAGTATTTT
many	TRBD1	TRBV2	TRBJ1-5	CASSIDRDQPQHF	TGTGCCAGCAGCATTGACAGGGATCAGCCCCAGCATTTT
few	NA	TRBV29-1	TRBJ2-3	CSVGGSDTQYF	TGCAGCGTTGGAGGATCAGATACGCAGTATTTT
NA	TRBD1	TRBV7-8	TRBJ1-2	CASSLTPDRRVNYGYTF	TGTGCCAGCAGCCTGACTCCGGACAGGAGAGTTAACTATGGCTACACCTTC
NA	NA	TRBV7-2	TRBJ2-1	CASSLLWGGWNEQFF	TGTGCCAGCAGCTTATTATGGGGGGGCTGGAATGAGCAGTTCTTC
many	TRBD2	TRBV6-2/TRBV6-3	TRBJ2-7	CASSYSGESSYEQYF	TGTGCCAGCAGTTACAGCGGGGAATCTTCCTACGAGCAGTACTTC
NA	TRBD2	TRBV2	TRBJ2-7	CASTKAGGSEQYF	TGTGCCAGCACCAAGGCGGGGGGCTCCGAGCAGTACTTC
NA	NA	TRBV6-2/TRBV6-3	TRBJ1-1	CASSSPREVNTEAFF	TGTGCCAGCAGTTCTCCGCGGGAAGTGAACACTGAAGCTTTCTTT
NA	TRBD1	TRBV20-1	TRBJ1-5	CSAGPQGGNQPQHF	TGCAGTGCTGGCCCACAGGGGGGCAATCAGCCCCAGCATTTT
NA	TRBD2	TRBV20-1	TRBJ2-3	CSARDASGSADTQYF	TGCAGTGCTAGAGATGCTAGCGGGAGTGCAGATACGCAGTATTTT
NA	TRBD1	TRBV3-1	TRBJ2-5	CASSPPGSSGTGETQYF	TGTGCCAGCAGCCCCCCAGGATCGTCGGGGACAGGAGAGACCCAGTACTTC
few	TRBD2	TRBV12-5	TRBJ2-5	CASASTSGSGGQETQYF	TGTGCTAGTGCCTCGACTAGCGGGAGCGGCGGACAAGAGACCCAGTACTTC
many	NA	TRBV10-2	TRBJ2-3	CASRGIGTDTQYF	TGCGCCAGCAGGGGTATCGGCACAGATACGCAGTATTTT
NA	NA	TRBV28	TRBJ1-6	CASGLTGLLNSPLHF	TGTGCCAGCGGTTTGACGGGACTGCTTAATTCACCCCTCCACTTT